The rows below give T cell receptor beta chains drawn from one sample of a study of PD-1 blockade in classical Hodgkin lymphoma. Method: immunoSEQ multiplex PCR; TCRdb's copy keeps in-frame clones and lacks some. The sample yields under 110,000 clones, around 89% seen once. This specimen was peripheral blood mononuclear cells (PBMCs), taken before the second cycle of nivolumab. Receptor source: a human donor with classical Hodgkin lymphoma. The CDR3 runs from the conserved cysteine through the conserved F or W. Each record gives: J gene, V gene, CDR3 protein.

j_call: TRBJ1-2; v_call: TRBV6-5; cdr3_aa: CASSTGNSRAGYTF
j_call: TRBJ1-1; v_call: TRBV30; cdr3_aa: CAWRGKGMNTEAFF
j_call: TRBJ2-7; v_call: TRBV19; cdr3_aa: CASSIIYGETFYEQYF
j_call: TRBJ2-7; v_call: TRBV4-2; cdr3_aa: CASSQQTGGEQYF
j_call: TRBJ1-1; v_call: TRBV7-9; cdr3_aa: CAASSLRPGMNTEAFF
j_call: TRBJ2-7; v_call: TRBV7-9; cdr3_aa: CASSIRPAGGLDEQYF
j_call: TRBJ1-4; v_call: TRBV7-8; cdr3_aa: CASSPWTDTTNEKLFF
j_call: TRBJ2-7; v_call: TRBV7-9; cdr3_aa: CASTPGQGTYEQYF
j_call: TRBJ1-2; v_call: TRBV6-6; cdr3_aa: CASKAWGLANYGYTF
j_call: TRBJ2-1; v_call: TRBV7-6; cdr3_aa: CASSLLGWQDNEQFF
j_call: TRBJ1-4; v_call: TRBV9; cdr3_aa: CASSSPGGGNEKLFF